This is a list of T cell receptor beta chains from one sample in a study of control samples from healthy donors and cancer patients. The repertoire was sequenced with immunoSEQ multiplex PCR; TCRdb's copy has only in-frame clones and lacks some. The sample has 150,000 or so clones, approximately 93% seen once. The specimen sequenced was blood. The receptors were sampled from a man aged 18 to 29 in good health. Each CDR3 is given with its conserved first and last residue. Fields, in order: D gene, V gene, J gene, clone size, CDR3 protein, CDR3 DNA. A D gene is named only where the DNA matches it firmly. Only some rows state a clone size, as once, few, many or a class for expanded clones.

D gene: TRBD2; V gene: TRBV4-1; J gene: TRBJ2-1; clone size: -; CDR3 protein: CASSHHTSGSDNEQFF; CDR3 DNA: TGCGCCAGCAGCCATCACACTAGCGGGAGCGACAATGAGCAGTTCTTC
D gene: TRBD1; V gene: TRBV7-9; J gene: TRBJ1-2; clone size: few; CDR3 protein: CASTQQGAGGYTF; CDR3 DNA: TGTGCCAGTACCCAACAGGGGGCTGGAGGCTACACCTTC
D gene: -; V gene: TRBV13; J gene: TRBJ1-2; clone size: -; CDR3 protein: CASSSFERFNYGYTF; CDR3 DNA: TGTGCCAGCAGCTCATTCGAGAGATTCAACTATGGCTACACCTTC
D gene: -; V gene: TRBV2; J gene: TRBJ2-5; clone size: -; CDR3 protein: CASSDWRVGTQYF; CDR3 DNA: TGTGCCAGCAGCGATTGGCGGGTGGGGACCCAGTACTTC
D gene: TRBD2; V gene: TRBV24-1; J gene: TRBJ2-1; clone size: -; CDR3 protein: CATSDFGLAGGDNEQFF; CDR3 DNA: TGTGCCACCAGTGATTTTGGACTAGCGGGAGGGGACAATGAGCAGTTCTTC
D gene: -; V gene: TRBV4-1; J gene: TRBJ2-7; clone size: -; CDR3 protein: CASSQENGQSYEQYF; CDR3 DNA: TGCGCCAGCAGCCAAGAGAATGGACAGAGCTACGAGCAGTACTTC
D gene: -; V gene: TRBV2; J gene: TRBJ1-6; clone size: -; CDR3 protein: CASSVGTSYNSPLHF; CDR3 DNA: TGTGCCAGCAGTGTCGGGACCTCCTATAATTCACCCCTCCACTTT
D gene: -; V gene: TRBV20-1; J gene: TRBJ1-1; clone size: -; CDR3 protein: CSARGSAKAFF; CDR3 DNA: TGCAGTGCTAGAGGGAGCGCGAAAGCTTTCTTT
D gene: -; V gene: TRBV4-2; J gene: TRBJ2-3; clone size: -; CDR3 protein: CASSQEFSTDTQYF; CDR3 DNA: TGTGCCAGCAGCCAAGAATTTAGTACGGATACGCAGTATTTT
D gene: TRBD1; V gene: TRBV10-3; J gene: TRBJ2-7; clone size: few; CDR3 protein: CAISGTGGEQYF; CDR3 DNA: TGTGCCATCAGTGGGACAGGGGGCGAGCAGTACTTC
D gene: -; V gene: TRBV10-1; J gene: TRBJ1-1; clone size: -; CDR3 protein: CASSEPGTNTEAFF; CDR3 DNA: TGCGCCAGCAGTGAGCCCGGGACGAACACTGAAGCTTTCTTT
D gene: -; V gene: TRBV28; J gene: TRBJ1-2; clone size: -; CDR3 protein: CVSGARDYGYTF; CDR3 DNA: TGTGTCAGCGGGGCCAGGGACTATGGCTACACCTTC
D gene: TRBD2; V gene: TRBV29-1; J gene: TRBJ2-7; clone size: once; CDR3 protein: CSVGGGETYEQYF; CDR3 DNA: TGCAGCGTTGGGGGGGGAGAAACCTACGAGCAGTACTTC
D gene: -; V gene: TRBV4-1; J gene: TRBJ2-3; clone size: -; CDR3 protein: CASSPHPQVGTDTQYF; CDR3 DNA: TGCGCCAGCAGCCCCCACCCCCAGGTCGGCACAGATACGCAGTATTTT
D gene: -; V gene: TRBV19; J gene: TRBJ1-2; clone size: -; CDR3 protein: CASSPGTYGYTF; CDR3 DNA: TGTGCCAGTAGTCCTGGGACGTATGGCTACACCTTC
D gene: -; V gene: TRBV19; J gene: TRBJ1-3; clone size: -; CDR3 protein: CASIDISSGNTIYF; CDR3 DNA: TGTGCCAGTATTGACATCTCCTCTGGAAACACCATATATTTT
D gene: -; V gene: TRBV19; J gene: TRBJ1-1; clone size: -; CDR3 protein: CASSSQGGRNTEAFF; CDR3 DNA: TGTGCCAGTAGTTCCCAGGGAGGCAGGAACACTGAAGCTTTCTTT
D gene: TRBD1; V gene: TRBV30; J gene: TRBJ2-5; clone size: -; CDR3 protein: CAWSAQGASNQYF; CDR3 DNA: TGTGCCTGGAGTGCACAGGGGGCTTCGAACCAGTACTTC
D gene: TRBD1; V gene: TRBV3-1/TRBV3-2; J gene: TRBJ1-5; clone size: -; CDR3 protein: CASSRTGVNQPQHF; CDR3 DNA: TGTGCCAGCAGCCGTACAGGGGTCAATCAGCCCCAGCATTTT
D gene: -; V gene: TRBV5-6; J gene: TRBJ1-2; clone size: -; CDR3 protein: CASRTDRQWDGYTF; CDR3 DNA: TGTGCCAGCAGAACAGACAGACAATGGGATGGCTACACCTTC
D gene: TRBD2; V gene: TRBV7-7; J gene: TRBJ2-7; clone size: -; CDR3 protein: CASSLRPTSGGKVHEQYF; CDR3 DNA: TGTGCTAGCAGCCTTAGACCGACTAGCGGGGGGAAGGTCCACGAGCAGTACTTC
D gene: -; V gene: TRBV6-2/TRBV6-3; J gene: TRBJ1-1; clone size: few; CDR3 protein: CASSLQGWSTEAFF; CDR3 DNA: TGTGCCAGCAGTCTACAGGGTTGGAGTACTGAAGCTTTCTTT
D gene: -; V gene: TRBV6-5; J gene: TRBJ2-5; clone size: -; CDR3 protein: CASIVGRSYQETQYF; CDR3 DNA: TGTGCCAGCATCGTGGGCAGGTCCTACCAAGAGACCCAGTACTTC
D gene: -; V gene: TRBV19; J gene: TRBJ2-1; clone size: -; CDR3 protein: CASSSQHEQFF; CDR3 DNA: TGTGCCAGTAGCTCTCAACATGAGCAGTTCTTC
D gene: -; V gene: TRBV27; J gene: TRBJ2-1; clone size: -; CDR3 protein: CASSLTGNAYNEQFF; CDR3 DNA: TGTGCCAGCAGTTTGACGGGAAATGCCTACAATGAGCAGTTCTTC
D gene: -; V gene: TRBV6-5; J gene: TRBJ1-1; clone size: -; CDR3 protein: CASRQAPNTEAFF; CDR3 DNA: TGTGCCAGCAGACAGGCTCCGAACACTGAAGCTTTCTTT
D gene: -; V gene: TRBV27; J gene: TRBJ2-1; clone size: -; CDR3 protein: CASGPDWSYYNEQFF; CDR3 DNA: TGTGCCAGCGGACCGGACTGGAGCTATTACAATGAGCAGTTCTTC
D gene: -; V gene: TRBV18; J gene: TRBJ2-3; clone size: -; CDR3 protein: CASSPPGRTDTQYF; CDR3 DNA: TGTGCCAGCTCACCACCGGGCCGCACAGATACGCAGTATTTT
D gene: -; V gene: TRBV6-5; J gene: TRBJ2-7; clone size: -; CDR3 protein: CASSSLGGPYEQYF; CDR3 DNA: TGTGCCAGCAGTTCCTTGGGAGGACCCTACGAGCAGTACTTC
D gene: -; V gene: TRBV12-5; J gene: TRBJ2-2; clone size: -; CDR3 protein: CASGLPNTRELFF; CDR3 DNA: TGTGCTAGTGGTTTGCCAAACACGAGGGAGCTGTTTTTT
D gene: -; V gene: TRBV7-9; J gene: TRBJ1-2; clone size: once; CDR3 protein: CASSARGSPFRVGYTF; CDR3 DNA: TGTGCCAGCAGCGCAAGGGGGAGTCCGTTCCGGGTCGGCTACACCTTC
D gene: -; V gene: TRBV5-1; J gene: TRBJ1-1; clone size: -; CDR3 protein: CASSAQTGLNTEAFF; CDR3 DNA: TGCGCCAGCAGCGCCCAGACAGGCTTGAACACTGAAGCTTTCTTT
D gene: -; V gene: TRBV5-1; J gene: TRBJ1-1; clone size: -; CDR3 protein: CASSLTGPYAEAFF; CDR3 DNA: TGCGCCAGCAGCTTGACAGGGCCCTACGCTGAAGCTTTCTTT
D gene: -; V gene: TRBV3-1/TRBV3-2; J gene: TRBJ1-5; clone size: -; CDR3 protein: CASSQGGQPQHF; CDR3 DNA: TGTGCCAGCAGCCAAGGGGGTCAGCCCCAGCATTTT
D gene: -; V gene: TRBV7-9; J gene: TRBJ2-5; clone size: -; CDR3 protein: CASSLGHSQETQYF; CDR3 DNA: TGTGCCAGCAGCTTGGGTCACAGCCAAGAGACCCAGTACTTC
D gene: -; V gene: TRBV7-8; J gene: TRBJ2-2; clone size: -; CDR3 protein: CASSRGRRVLSGELFF; CDR3 DNA: TGTGCCAGCAGCCGAGGACGGAGGGTTTTAAGCGGGGAGCTGTTTTTT